The sequence of this TCR beta chain was determined in a study of cytomegalovirus exposure and HLA in healthy donors. On the study more broadly: The Caucasian-associated ancestry cluster contained approximately 81% of the approximately 390 genotyped donors. Study conclusions and caveats: In a later analysis, HLA-C alleles had the fewest associated TCRs, DRB1 alleles the most. As a later analysis revealed, most CMV-associated TCR beta chains appeared HLA-restricted.

Concerning this clone: Its antigen is as yet unknown.

Sampled while nominally healthy, donors likely had unrecorded immune exposures. PCR involved 60 Vbeta and 13 Jbeta primers. Clones were sequenced by immunoSEQ multiplex PCR, and TCRdb holds only the in-frame ones, with some missing. This sample yields 150,000 or so clones, of which around four fifths are seen a single time; roughly 4% belongs to the top ten. The CDR3 length is 16 residues. V shed 6 bases and J shed 2 bases, with 19 bases lying between them. Germline CDR1 MDHEN, CDR2 SYDVKM. Material: PBMCs. The rearrangement uses TRBV28 and TRBJ2-5; D perhaps matches TRBD1 (6 bases). The clonotype comes from a man aged 45 to 65 in good health and CMV-seropositive. The CDR3 DNA follows: TGTGCCAGCAGCTTCGCCGGGACACCACAACAAGAGACCCAGTACTTC. Its protein product is CASSFAGTPQQETQYF. Full variable domain (missing parts from reference TRBV28 and TRBJ2-5): DVKVTQSSRYLVKRTGEKVFLECVQDMDHENMFWYRQDPGLGLRLIYFSYDVKMKEKGDIPEGYSVSREKKERFSLILESASTNQTSMYLCASSFAGTPQQETQYFGPGTRLLVL.